Following are 28 T cell receptor beta chains from one sample sequenced in a study of radiation and T cells in renal cell carcinoma. Time point indicated: blood 4 weeks post-SBRT, at nephrectomy. The treatment denotes: 15 Gy SBRT to primary tumor, nephrectomy 4 weeks later. Assay used: immunoSEQ multiplex PCR; TCRdb lists only in-frame clones, some missing. The sample lists about 78,000 clones; about 89% were seen once. Sample: blood, taken from a patient whose treatment included radiotherapy and nephrectomy. These receptor sequences come from a woman aged 70-85 years with renal cell carcinoma.

Worth noting for this clone: Other DNA sequences within the sample encode an identical CDR3. The rearrangement links TRBV7-2 to TRBJ2-2; D not resolved. Trimming removed 3 bases from V and 4 bases from J, with 6 bases in between. The CDR3 covers 13 residues. Germline V gene data show CDR1 as SGHTA and CDR2 as FQGNSA. CDR3 loop: CASSLESTGELFF. For the CDR3, the DNA is TGTGCCAGCAGCTTGGAGAGCACCGGGGAGCTGTTTTTT.

This chain connects TRBV7-8 to TRBJ1-1, with 7 bases matching TRBD1. Trimming removed 5 bases from V and 1 base from J; junction bases left unmatched: 7. CDR3 length: 15 amino acids. The V gene's germline CDR1 is SGHVS and CDR2 FQNEAQ. The chain's CDR3 is CASSTGDTPNTEAFF. In DNA, the CDR3 is TGTGCCAGCAGCACAGGGGATACACCGAACACTGAAGCTTTCTTT.

This clone was detected only a few times. The chain is built from TRBV19 and TRBJ1-1, with D possibly matching TRBD1 (6 bases). This CDR3 spans 14 amino acids. V was cut by 7 bases and J by 4 bases, with 16 bases left in between. Germline values: CDR1 LNHDA, CDR2 SQIVND (reference sequence). The CDR3 spells CASTMGAGVTEAFF. The DNA for the CDR3 is TGTGCCAGTACCATGGGGGCAGGGGTCACTGAAGCTTTCTTT.

The rearrangement joins TRBV27 to TRBJ1-1, with D maybe TRBD1 (5 bases). Trimming removed 4 bases at V and 1 base at J, with 10 bases between. There are 14 residues in the CDR3. Germline V gene lookup returns CDR1 MNHEY and CDR2 SMNVEV (reference sequence). CDR3 bases: TGTGCCAGCAGTTACAGACAGAGGAACACTGAAGCTTTCTTT. Encoded protein: CASSYRQRNTEAFF.

The chain uses TRBV6-5 and TRBJ2-2; the match to TRBD1 covers 7 bases. The V and J ends lost 10 bases and 6 bases, in that order; junction bases with no gene match: 8. The germline V gene encodes CDR1 MNHEY and CDR2 SVGAGI. The CDR3 is 13 residues long. The CDR3 nucleotides read TGTGCCACACGGGACAGCGCACCCGGGGAGCTGTTTTTT. This gives the protein CATRDSAPGELFF.

The CDR3 region is CASSPEGGRGLYEQYF. For the CDR3, the DNA is TGTGCCAGCAGCCCAGAGGGTGGCAGGGGCCTCTACGAGCAGTACTTC. This chain uses TRBV5-4 with TRBJ2-7, with D possibly matching TRBD1 (6 bases). Germline V CDR1 and CDR2: SGHNT, YYREEE (reference sequence). Trimming cost V 4 bases and J 3 bases, with 20 bases left between them. This CDR3 contains 16 residues.

This clone was observed once. The J gene is TRBJ1-2, the V gene TRBV29-1, with 8 nucleotides matching TRBD1. The V gene's germline CDR1 is SQVTM and CDR2 ANQGSEA. The J segment lost 5 bases and the V segment lost 7 bases, leaving 3 bases of the junction unmatched. The CDR3 runs to 11 residues. CDR3 sequence reads: CSGRQGYGYTF. Written as DNA, the CDR3 is TGCAGCGGGAGACAGGGGTATGGCTACACCTTC.

V is TRBV4-3 and J is TRBJ2-3, with TRBD2 identical over 12 bases. Germline loops: CDR1 LGHNA, CDR2 YSLEER. V shed 4 bases and J 1 base; nucleotides not matched to a gene: 6. The CDR3 is 17 amino acids. The CDR3 is CASSPSRTSGGTDTQYF. The CDR3 bases are TGCGCCAGCAGCCCCAGCCGGACTAGCGGGGGCACAGATACGCAGTATTTT.

DNA of the CDR3: TGTGCCAGCAGCTTGGGACAGTACAATGAGCAGTTCTTC. Translated: CASSLGQYNEQFF. V gene TRBV7-9 combines with J gene TRBJ2-1; 7 bases agree with TRBD1. This CDR3 contains 13 residues. J gave up 4 bases and V 3 bases, and 0 bases lay outside the gene matches. The germline CDR1 and CDR2 sequences are SEHNR and FQNEAQ (reference sequence).

This clone was counted a single time. J is TRBJ1-2 and V is TRBV2, with a weak D call TRBD1 (5 bases). The CDR3 is 15 amino acids. V lost 3 bases, J lost 8 bases, and 19 bases lay in between. Germline loops: CDR1 SNHLY, CDR2 FYNNEI. CDR3 amino acids: CASSEGHRTTGGYTF. DNA of the CDR3: TGTGCCAGCAGTGAGGGGCACAGGACGACCGGCGGCTACACCTTC.

Only a few counts were recorded for this clone. This sequence joins TRBV29-1 and TRBJ1-1, with no clear D. V was cut by 1 base and J by 0 bases, with 9 bases left in between. Germline-derived CDR1 and CDR2 are SQVTM and ANQGSEA. This CDR3 region has 14 residues. CDR3 DNA: TGCAGCGTTGAAGCTACGCGGCTGAACACTGAAGCTTTCTTT. Translation: CSVEATRLNTEAFF.

The J gene is TRBJ1-5, the V gene TRBV18; D not resolved. V was shortened by 2 bases and J by 0 bases, with 8 bases between the two germline ends. CDR3 length: 15 residues. Looked up from germline, CDR1 is KGHSH and CDR2 is LQKENI. CDR3 in amino acids: CASSPTRNSNQPQHF. The CDR3 nucleotides read TGTGCCAGCTCACCAACGAGGAATAGCAATCAGCCCCAGCATTTT.

This clone was seen more than once but under ten times. The same CDR3 can be traced to other DNA sequences in this sample. The chain couples TRBV27 to TRBJ1-1, with TRBD1 as a possible D gene (5 bases). CDR1 and CDR2 from the germline V gene are MNHEY and SMNVEV (reference sequence). Trimming shortened V by 3 bases and J by 2 bases, and 10 bases separated the two germline ends. This CDR3 comprises 14 residues. In DNA form, the CDR3 reads TGTGCCAGCAGTTTTCGTCAGGGAAACACTGAAGCTTTCTTT. Protein product: CASSFRQGNTEAFF.

The V call is TRBV30, the J call TRBJ2-5; D may be TRBD2 (5 bases). Germline-derived CDR1 and CDR2 are GTSNPN and SVGIG (reference sequence). Between the trimmed V and J ends, which lost 2 bases and 3 bases, there was a span of 7 bases. CDR3 length equals 12 residues. CDR3 in DNA: TGTGCCTGGAGTAAGACTAAAGAGACCCAGTACTTC. Its protein product is CAWSKTKETQYF.

The V call is TRBV30, the J call TRBJ2-1, with a possible D match to TRBD1 (5 bases). The ends were cut back, 5 bases at V and 0 bases at J, with 14 bases in the middle. Germline assignment: CDR1 GTSNPN and CDR2 SVGIG (reference sequence). This CDR3 contains 15 residues. The CDR3 is CAWSLGQISYNEQFF. The CDR3 bases are TGTGCCTGGTCGCTTGGACAAATCTCCTACAATGAGCAGTTCTTC.

This chain uses TRBV19 with TRBJ1-3, with D uncertain. Between the trimmed V and J ends, which lost 3 bases and 0 bases, there was a span of 9 bases. This CDR3 has 15 amino acids. Germline assignment: CDR1 LNHDA and CDR2 SQIVND (reference sequence). CDR3 DNA sequence: TGTGCCAGTAGTATTGAAGGAGACTCTGGAAACACCATATATTTT. It yields the protein CASSIEGDSGNTIYF.

The chain recombines TRBV7-2 with TRBJ2-7; D is possibly TRBD1 (7 bases). The germline V gene has CDR1 SGHTA and CDR2 FQGNSA. Trimming stripped 10 bases from V and 7 bases from J, with 20 bases between. The CDR3 totals 13 residues. Here the CDR3 reads CATSTGTLEEQYF. The CDR3 DNA is TGTGCCACTTCGACAGGGACTCTAGAGGAGCAGTACTTC.

The rearrangement uses TRBV6-5 and TRBJ2-1, with TRBD2 identical over 9 bases. With V trimmed by 6 bases and J by 3 bases, 6 bases remained unmatched. This CDR3 contains 15 residues. Germline lookup yields CDR1 MNHEY and CDR2 SVGAGI. This CDR3 reads CASSGGGAFYNEQFF. Here the CDR3 DNA reads TGTGCCAGCAGCGGCGGGGGGGCCTTCTACAATGAGCAGTTCTTC.

J is TRBJ1-6 and V is TRBV28; TRBD1 is a possible D gene (5 bases). The V gene lost 8 bases and the J gene lost 6 bases, with 14 bases spanning the gap. The CDR3 loop spans 14 amino acids. Germline values: CDR1 MDHEN, CDR2 SYDVKM. Here the CDR3 reads CASSLPGTNSPLHF. The CDR3 region has the DNA TGTGCCAGCTCCTTACCTGGGACTAATTCACCCCTCCACTTT.

The CDR3 DNA sequence: TGTGCCAGCAGTGAGCCAGGCTCTGGAAACACCATATATTTT. Residues: CASSEPGSGNTIYF. The V gene is TRBV25-1, the J gene TRBJ1-3, with D unclear. The ends were cut back, 3 bases at V and 0 bases at J, with 6 bases in the middle. CDR1 is MGHDK, CDR2 SYGVNS, per germline. The CDR3 has 14 residues.

The chain recombines TRBV7-2 with TRBJ1-2; 9 nucleotides match TRBD1. Looked up from germline, CDR1 is SGHTA and CDR2 is FQGNSA. The CDR3 consists of 15 residues. V trimming: 5 bases; J trimming: 4 bases; junction bases outside the gene matches: 8. The CDR3 spells CASSNPDRGSYGYTF. The CDR3, as DNA: TGTGCCAGCAGCAATCCCGACAGGGGGAGCTATGGCTACACCTTC.

CDR3 coding DNA: TGTGCCAGCAGCTTGGTACGGGACAGGGTAAAAGGCTACACCTTC. Its translation: CASSLVRDRVKGYTF. The chain joins TRBV11-2 to TRBJ1-2, with TRBD1 matching over 9 bases. V shed 3 bases, J shed 8 bases, and the junction held 10 bases outside the gene matches. The CDR3 is 15 amino acids. From germline, CDR1 is SGHAT and CDR2 FQNNGV.

This chain uses TRBV6-5 with TRBJ2-7; 7 nucleotides agree with TRBD2. Germline CDR1 reads MNHEY; CDR2 reads SVGAGI. CDR3 length: 13 amino acids. V dropped 6 bases and J dropped 4; count of bases not matched to a gene: 6. Here the CDR3 reads CASRPGGGYEQYF. DNA for the CDR3: TGTGCCAGCAGGCCCGGGGGAGGGTACGAGCAGTACTTC.

This clone has a single count. The V call is TRBV4-3, the J call TRBJ1-4, with a tentative D call TRBD1 (6 bases). The germline V gene encodes CDR1 LGHNA and CDR2 YSLEER. This CDR3 comprises 15 residues. V gave up 1 base and J gave up 7 bases, with 13 bases separating them. CDR3 in DNA: TGCGCCAGCAGCCAAGGGGCGGGGGCCGGTGAAAAACTGTTTTTT. This translates into CASSQGAGAGEKLFF.

A single count supports this clone. The chain couples TRBV27 to TRBJ1-6, with D unresolved. CDR3 size: 15 residues. V lost 6 bases and J lost 5, with 14 bases in between. CDR1 and CDR2 (germline): MNHEY, SMNVEV (reference sequence). The CDR3 region has the DNA TGTGCCAGCAGACCCTTTTTCCTGGATAATTCACCCCTCCACTTT. It translates to CASRPFFLDNSPLHF.

Of note for this clone: A read error may account for a junction end that differs from germline. V and J are TRBV7-7 and TRBJ2-1; a possible D gene is TRBD2 (5 bases). Germline assignment: CDR1 SSHAT and CDR2 FNYEAQ (reference sequence). The CDR3 sequence is 14 residues long. CDR3 residues: CASSLAGRGNEQFF. The CDR3 nucleotides read TGTGCTAGCAGCTTAGCTGGAAGAGGGAATGAGCAGTTCTTC.

V gene TRBV7-6 combines with J gene TRBJ1-4; weak D call: TRBD1 (6 bases). This CDR3 spans 17 amino acids. V lost 1 base and J lost 5, with 17 bases in between. The germline V gene encodes CDR1 SGHVS and CDR2 FNYEAQ. As DNA, the CDR3 is TGTGCCAGCAGCTTAGTCGCGGGGGGCGGAAAGAATGAAAAACTGTTTTTT. This codes for CASSLVAGGGKNEKLFF. The entire variable domain, with the rest obtained from reference TRBV7-6 and TRBJ1-4, is as follows: GAGVSQSPRYKVTKRGQDVALRCDPISGHVSLYWYRQALGQGPEFLTYFNYEAQQDKSGLPNDRFSAERPEGSISTLTIQRTEQRDSAMYRCASSLVAGGGKNEKLFFGSGTQLSVL.

The chain uses TRBV10-1 and TRBJ1-2, with D maybe TRBD1 (5 bases). The CDR3 is made up of 16 amino acids. Germline-derived CDR1 and CDR2 are WNHNN and SYGVQD (reference sequence). V gave up 7 bases and J gave up 4 bases, with 22 bases separating them. The CDR3 nucleotides read TGCGCCAGCATATCTACGACGGGGGATAAGAGCTATGGCTACACCTTC. Amino acid sequence: CASISTTGDKSYGYTF.